This TCR beta chain comes out of a study of T cell repertoires in cytomegalovirus infection. For the study at large: Signatures in public TCR beta sequences pointed to both CMV infection and matching HLA type. Study-wide results and caveats: CMV carriers with the relevant HLA were identified by cumulative public TCR beta family frequency. Dominating the ex vivo response were TCR beta clonotypes that were CMV-specific and HLA-C-restricted.

TCRdb re-called the reads with MiXCR, one entry per CDR3 protein. The sample has some 700,000 distinct CDR3 sequences; less than 40% are singletons. Germline V gene data show CDR1 as SQVTM and CDR2 as ANQGSEA. The CDR3 sequence is 14 residues long. With 3 bases removed from V and 3 bases from J, the gap between germline ends came to 12 bases. This clonotype turned up a few times. Its target is not known. This sequence was found in a human donor in good health (CMV status not recorded). Some clones in this sample may be carry-over from other donors' samples. This chain joins TRBV29-1 and TRBJ2-1, with D unclear. What was sequenced was PBMCs. CDR3 residues: CSVDSRSSYNEQFF. In nucleotides, the CDR3 is TGCAGCGTTGATAGTAGGTCGAGCTACAATGAGCAGTTCTTC.